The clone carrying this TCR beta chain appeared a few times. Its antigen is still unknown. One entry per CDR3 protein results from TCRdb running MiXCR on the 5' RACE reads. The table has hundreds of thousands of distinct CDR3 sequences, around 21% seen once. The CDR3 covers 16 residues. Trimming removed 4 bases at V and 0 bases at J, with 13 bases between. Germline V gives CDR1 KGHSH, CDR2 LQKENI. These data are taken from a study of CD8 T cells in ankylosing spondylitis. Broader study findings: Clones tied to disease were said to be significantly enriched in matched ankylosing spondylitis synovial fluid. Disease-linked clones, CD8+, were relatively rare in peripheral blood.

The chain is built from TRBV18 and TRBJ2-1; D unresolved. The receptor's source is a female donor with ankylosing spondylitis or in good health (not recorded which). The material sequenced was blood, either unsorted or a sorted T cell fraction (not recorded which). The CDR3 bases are TGTGCCAGCTCACTCCAGTCCCCAAGCTCCTACAATGAGCAGTTCTTC. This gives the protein CASSLQSPSSYNEQFF.